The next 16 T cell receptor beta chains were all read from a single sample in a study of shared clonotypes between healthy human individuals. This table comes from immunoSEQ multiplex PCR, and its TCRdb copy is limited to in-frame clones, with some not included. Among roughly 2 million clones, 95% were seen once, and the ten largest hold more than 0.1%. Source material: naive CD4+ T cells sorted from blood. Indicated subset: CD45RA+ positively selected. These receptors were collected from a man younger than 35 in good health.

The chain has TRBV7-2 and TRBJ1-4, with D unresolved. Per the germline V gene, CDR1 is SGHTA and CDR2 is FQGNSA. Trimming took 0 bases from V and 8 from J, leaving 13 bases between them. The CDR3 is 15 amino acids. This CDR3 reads CASSLAMEVNEKLFF. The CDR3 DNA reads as TGTGCCAGCAGCTTAGCGATGGAGGTTAACGAAAAACTGTTTTTT.

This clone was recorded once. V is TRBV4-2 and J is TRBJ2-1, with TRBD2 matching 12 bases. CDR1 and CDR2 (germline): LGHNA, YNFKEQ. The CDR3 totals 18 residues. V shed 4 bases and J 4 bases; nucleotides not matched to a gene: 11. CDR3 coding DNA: TGTGCCAGCAGCCGGGACGGAAGGACTAGCGGGATTTACAATGAGCAGTTCTTC. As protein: CASSRDGRTSGIYNEQFF.

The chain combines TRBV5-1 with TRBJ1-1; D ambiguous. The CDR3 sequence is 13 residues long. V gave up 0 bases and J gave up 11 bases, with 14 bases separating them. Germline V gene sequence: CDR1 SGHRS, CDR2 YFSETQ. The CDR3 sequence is CASSLEPARSAFF. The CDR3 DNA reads TGCGCCAGCAGCTTGGAACCTGCGAGAAGTGCTTTCTTT.

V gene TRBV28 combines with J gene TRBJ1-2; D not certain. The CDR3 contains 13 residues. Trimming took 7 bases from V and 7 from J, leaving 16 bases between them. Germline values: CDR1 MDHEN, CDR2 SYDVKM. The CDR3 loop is CASNRRNPLGYTF. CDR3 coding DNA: TGTGCCAGCAACAGAAGGAACCCACTTGGCTACACCTTC.

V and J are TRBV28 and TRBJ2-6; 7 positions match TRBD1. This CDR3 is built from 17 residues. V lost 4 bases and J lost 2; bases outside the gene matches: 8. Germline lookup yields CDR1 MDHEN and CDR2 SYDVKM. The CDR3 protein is CASSSGQAQPGANVLTF. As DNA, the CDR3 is TGTGCCAGCAGTTCCGGACAGGCCCAACCTGGGGCCAACGTCCTGACTTTC.

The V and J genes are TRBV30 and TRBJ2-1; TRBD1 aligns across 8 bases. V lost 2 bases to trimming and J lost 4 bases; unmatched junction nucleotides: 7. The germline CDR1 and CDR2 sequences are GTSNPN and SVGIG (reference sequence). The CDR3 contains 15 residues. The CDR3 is CAWSRQGSLYNEQFF. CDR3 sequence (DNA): TGTGCCTGGAGTCGACAGGGGTCCCTTTACAATGAGCAGTTCTTC.

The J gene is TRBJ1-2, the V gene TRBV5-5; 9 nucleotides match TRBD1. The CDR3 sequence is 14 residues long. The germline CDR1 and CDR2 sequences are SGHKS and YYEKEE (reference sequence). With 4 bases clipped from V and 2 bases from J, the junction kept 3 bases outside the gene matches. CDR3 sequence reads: CASSGGTGNYGYTF. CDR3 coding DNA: TGTGCCAGCAGCGGAGGGACAGGGAACTATGGCTACACCTTC.

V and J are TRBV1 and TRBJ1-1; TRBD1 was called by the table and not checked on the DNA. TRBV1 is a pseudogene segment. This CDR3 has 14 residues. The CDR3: CTSSQALTGAGAFF. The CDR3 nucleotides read TGCACCAGCAGCCAAGCTCTTACAGGGGCAGGGGCTTTCTTT.

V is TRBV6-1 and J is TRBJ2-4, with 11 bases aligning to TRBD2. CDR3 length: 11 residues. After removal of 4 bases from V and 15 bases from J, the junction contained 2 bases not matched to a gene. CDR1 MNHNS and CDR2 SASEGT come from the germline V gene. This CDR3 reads CASSVGLAGYF. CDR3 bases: TGTGCCAGCAGTGTAGGACTAGCGGGGTACTTC.

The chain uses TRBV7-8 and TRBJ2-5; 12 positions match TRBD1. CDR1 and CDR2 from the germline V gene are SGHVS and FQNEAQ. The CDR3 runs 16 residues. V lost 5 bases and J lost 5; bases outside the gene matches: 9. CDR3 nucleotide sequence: TGTGCCAGCAGCCATTTTTCGGGACAGGGGGCGGAGACCCAGTACTTC. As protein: CASSHFSGQGAETQYF.

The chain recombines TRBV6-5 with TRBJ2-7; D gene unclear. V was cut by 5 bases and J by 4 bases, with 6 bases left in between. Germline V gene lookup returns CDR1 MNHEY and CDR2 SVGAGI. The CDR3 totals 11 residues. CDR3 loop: CASSIGYEQYF. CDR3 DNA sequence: TGTGCCAGCAGTATTGGATACGAGCAGTACTTC.

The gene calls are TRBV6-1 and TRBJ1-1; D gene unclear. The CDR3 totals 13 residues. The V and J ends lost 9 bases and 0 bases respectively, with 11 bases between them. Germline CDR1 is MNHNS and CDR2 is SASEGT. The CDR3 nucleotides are TGTGCCAGTTACTGGGGAATGAACACTGAAGCTTTCTTT. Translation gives CASYWGMNTEAFF.

The CDR3 reads CASSPPNDRNTEAFF. CDR3 bases: TGCGCCAGCAGCCCACCGAATGACAGGAACACTGAAGCTTTCTTT. The chain links TRBV5-1 to TRBJ1-1, with D possibly TRBD1 on 5 matching bases. This CDR3 has 15 residues. V was shortened by 4 bases and J by 1 base, with 14 bases between the two germline ends. CDR1 SGHRS and CDR2 YFSETQ come from the germline V gene.

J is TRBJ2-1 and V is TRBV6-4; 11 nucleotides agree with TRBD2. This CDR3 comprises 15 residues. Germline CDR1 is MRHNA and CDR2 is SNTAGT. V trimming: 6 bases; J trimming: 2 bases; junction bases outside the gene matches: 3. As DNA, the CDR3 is TGTGCCAGCAGAACTAGCGGGGGCCCCTACAATGAGCAGTTCTTC. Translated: CASRTSGGPYNEQFF.

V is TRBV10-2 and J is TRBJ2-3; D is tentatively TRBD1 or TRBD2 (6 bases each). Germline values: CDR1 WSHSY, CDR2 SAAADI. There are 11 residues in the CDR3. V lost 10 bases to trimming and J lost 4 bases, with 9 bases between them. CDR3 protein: CATRGADTQYF. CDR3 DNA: TGCGCCACTAGGGGGGCAGATACGCAGTATTTT.

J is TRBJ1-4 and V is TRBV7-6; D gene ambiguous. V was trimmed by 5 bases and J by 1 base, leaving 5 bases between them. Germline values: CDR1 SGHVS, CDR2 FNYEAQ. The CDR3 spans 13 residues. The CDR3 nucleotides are TGTGCCAGCAGCCCGCTAACTAATGAAAAACTGTTTTTT. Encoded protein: CASSPLTNEKLFF.